A single sample gave rise to the 21 T cell receptor beta chains below, sequenced in a study of shared clonotypes between healthy human individuals (dated by TCRdb to between 2020 and 2021). Preparation of the library involved the immunoSEQ multiplex PCR assay. TCRdb obtained this table from immuneACCESS and retained in-frame rearrangements with V and J assigned. These tables miss some clones; where compared with another copy, unresolved V genes account for less than half of the shortfall, and the remainder is unexplained. The sample data list some 2,100,000 clones, and approximately 95% of these were observed just once. The top ten constitute approximately 0.13% of the sample. Input material: naive CD4+ T cells sorted from blood. The cell subset or site label for this specimen denotes: CD45RA+ positively selected. These receptors all stem from a man younger than 30 in good health.

As DNA, the CDR3 is TGCGCCAGCAGCTTGTGGGGCGGACCCCTCGGAAACACTGAAGCTTTCTTT. This encodes CASSLWGGPLGNTEAFF. The genes are TRBV5-1 and TRBJ1-1, with D possibly being TRBD1 (5 bases). CDR1 and CDR2 from the germline V gene are SGHRS and YFSETQ. V dropped 1 base and J dropped 2 bases, with 18 bases sitting between them. The CDR3 contains 17 residues.

The chain employs TRBV18 and TRBJ1-1, with D unresolved. Trimming removed 3 bases from V and 0 bases from J, with 8 bases in between. The germline V gene has CDR1 KGHSH and CDR2 LQKENI. The CDR3 totals 14 residues. CDR3 residues: CASSPRQVNTEAFF. CDR3 nucleotide sequence: TGTGCCAGCTCACCGAGGCAGGTGAACACTGAAGCTTTCTTT.

The chain couples TRBV5-1 to TRBJ2-1; TRBD1 is a possible D gene (6 bases). The germline gives CDR1 SGHRS, CDR2 YFSETQ. The CDR3 is 12 amino acids. Trimming cost V 3 bases and J 12 bases, with 13 bases left between them. The CDR3 DNA reads TGCGCCAGCAGCTCAGACGGGACAAGGCAGTTCTTC. It codes for CASSSDGTRQFF.

The sample holds one count of this clone. This sample includes further DNA sequences coding for the same CDR3. The chain joins TRBV19 to TRBJ1-2; TRBD1 agrees at 8 bases. After removal of 3 bases from V and 2 bases from J, the junction contained 2 bases not matched to a gene. This CDR3 is 14 amino acids long. Germline lookup yields CDR1 LNHDA and CDR2 SQIVND (reference sequence). The CDR3 loop is CASSIGQGNYGYTF. CDR3 coding DNA: TGTGCCAGTAGTATCGGACAGGGCAACTATGGCTACACCTTC.

This chain joins TRBV7-9 and TRBJ1-5; D unclear. The CDR3 loop spans 13 amino acids. Germline V gene data show CDR1 as SEHNR and CDR2 as FQNEAQ (reference sequence). The V end lost 4 bases, the J end lost 5 bases, and 9 bases lay between the germline ends. The chain's CDR3 is CASSSKEYQPQHF. CDR3 in DNA: TGTGCCAGCAGCTCCAAGGAGTATCAGCCCCAGCATTTT.

V gene TRBV6-5 combines with J gene TRBJ1-2; perhaps TRBD1 as D (5 bases). The CDR3 has 13 amino acids. V dropped 1 base and J dropped 7 bases, with 10 bases sitting between them. CDR1 is MNHEY and CDR2 is SVGAGI in the germline V gene. This chain's CDR3 is CASSYFQGSGYTF. CDR3 in DNA: TGTGCCAGCAGTTACTTCCAGGGCAGTGGCTACACCTTC.

V is TRBV5-6 and J is TRBJ2-7, with D hard to call. V was shortened by 4 bases and J by 4 bases, with 6 bases between the two germline ends. Per the germline V gene, CDR1 is SGHDT and CDR2 is YYEEEE. The CDR3 runs 11 residues. CDR3 residues: CASSGAYEQYF. CDR3 in DNA: TGTGCCAGCAGCGGAGCTTACGAGCAGTACTTC. The whole variable domain, filled in from reference TRBV5-6 and TRBJ2-7, reads DAGVTQSPTHLIKTRGQQVTLRCSPKSGHDTVSWYQQALGQGPQFIFQYYEEEERQRGNFPDRFSGHQFPNYSSELNVNALLLGDSALYLCASSGAYEQYFGPGTRLTVT.

CDR3 amino acids: CASSHPWDTQSSYEQYF. Here the CDR3 DNA reads TGCGCCAGCAGCCACCCCTGGGACACTCAGAGCTCCTACGAGCAGTACTTC. The chain has TRBV4-1 and TRBJ2-7, with D maybe TRBD1 (6 bases). Germline lookup yields CDR1 MGHRA and CDR2 YSYEKL. The V end was cut by 3 bases, the J end by 0 bases, with 18 bases between. This CDR3 is 17 amino acids long.

This chain links TRBV6-5 with TRBJ1-5, with 7 bases lining up with TRBD1. CDR1 MNHEY and CDR2 SVGAGI come from the germline V gene. CDR3 length equals 14 residues. J gave up 1 base and V 5 bases, and 2 bases lay outside the gene matches. CDR3 protein: CASSETGSNQPQHF. The CDR3 bases are TGTGCCAGCAGTGAGACAGGGAGCAATCAGCCCCAGCATTTT.

A word on this clone: At the DNA level, this CDR3 is encoded by other sequences in the same sample as well. The chain joins TRBV7-3 to TRBJ1-1; D call uncertain. Germline assignment: CDR1 SGHTA and CDR2 FQGTGA. This CDR3 is 13 amino acids long. V lost 4 bases and J 1 base, leaving 7 bases between the germline ends. The CDR3 here is CASSSRQNTEAFF. The CDR3 DNA is TGTGCCAGCAGCTCCAGACAGAACACTGAAGCTTTCTTT.

The V and J genes are TRBV6-1 and TRBJ1-2; 8 bases are shared with TRBD1. The CDR3 covers 14 residues. Germline V gene data show CDR1 as MNHNS and CDR2 as SASEGT. After removal of 8 bases from V and 2 bases from J, the junction contained 7 bases not matched to a gene. CDR3 sequence (DNA): TGTGCCAGCGGGTGGACAGGGACAAACTATGGCTACACCTTC. Its protein is CASGWTGTNYGYTF.

This clone was seen once. The gene calls are TRBV7-9 and TRBJ1-3; TRBD1 matches 7 bases. CDR1 and CDR2 from the germline V gene are SEHNR and FQNEAQ (reference sequence). Trimming cost V 6 bases and J 3 bases; bases outside gene matches: 8. This CDR3 contains 15 residues. The CDR3 bases are TGTGCCAGCAGTCCCCAGGGGGTATATGGAAACACCATATATTTT. It is translated as CASSPQGVYGNTIYF.

About this clone: Other DNA sequences in the same sample also yield this CDR3. The J gene is TRBJ2-5, the V gene TRBV2; D is unclear. Germline V lookup: CDR1 SNHLY, CDR2 FYNNEI. This CDR3 region has 11 residues. Deletions cut 4 bases from V and 5 bases from J, with 5 bases between. This chain's CDR3 is CASSGRETQYF. The CDR3, as DNA: TGTGCCAGCAGTGGGCGGGAGACCCAGTACTTC.

This clone was recorded only once. V usage is TRBV6-6 and J usage is TRBJ2-6, with D unclear. V shed 2 bases and J shed 0 bases, with 5 bases lying between them. CDR3 length equals 15 residues. The germline gives CDR1 MNHNY, CDR2 SVGAGI (reference sequence). CDR3 protein: CASSYVTSGANVLTF. The CDR3 DNA reads TGTGCCAGCAGTTACGTAACCTCTGGGGCCAACGTCCTGACTTTC.

J is TRBJ1-1 and V is TRBV6-5; TRBD1 matches at 7 bases. With V trimmed by 6 bases and J by 3 bases, 4 bases remained unmatched. The CDR3 has 13 amino acids. Per germline, CDR1 MNHEY and CDR2 SVGAGI. Written as DNA, the CDR3 is TGTGCCAGCAGCAGACAGGGCTACACTGAAGCTTTCTTT. It specifies CASSRQGYTEAFF.

The V gene is TRBV6-1, the J gene TRBJ2-7; D uncertain. Germline values: CDR1 MNHNS, CDR2 SASEGT. The germline V and J ends were trimmed by 10 bases and 5 bases, with 18 bases remaining between them. The CDR3 sequence is 13 residues long. The CDR3 DNA is TGTGCCACCTTAGACCGAAATTGGGACGAGCAGTACTTC. Its protein product is CATLDRNWDEQYF.

The chain recombines TRBV4-1 with TRBJ1-5; D ambiguous. The ends were cut back, 7 bases at V and 1 base at J, with 11 bases in the middle. The CDR3 loop spans 14 amino acids. CDR1 and CDR2 from the germline V gene are MGHRA and YSYEKL. The CDR3 sequence: CASKRPGSNQPQHF. CDR3 nucleotide sequence: TGCGCCAGCAAAAGGCCGGGAAGCAATCAGCCCCAGCATTTT.

The chain links TRBV5-6 to TRBJ2-5; D gene unclear. From germline, CDR1 is SGHDT and CDR2 YYEEEE. V was clipped by 2 bases and J by 1 base, with 9 bases between them. The CDR3 is made up of 14 amino acids. The CDR3 spells CASSFQVTQETQYF. The CDR3 DNA is TGTGCCAGCAGCTTTCAGGTTACCCAAGAGACCCAGTACTTC. Full variable domain (missing parts from reference TRBV5-6 and TRBJ2-5): DAGVTQSPTHLIKTRGQQVTLRCSPKSGHDTVSWYQQALGQGPQFIFQYYEEEERQRGNFPDRFSGHQFPNYSSELNVNALLLGDSALYLCASSFQVTQETQYFGPGTRLLVL.

The chain links TRBV2 to TRBJ1-2; D remains unclear. Trimming left V 7 bases short and J 3 bases short, with 9 bases between. The CDR3 extends over 12 amino acids. Germline CDR1 and CDR2: SNHLY and FYNNEI. The DNA of the CDR3 is TGTGCCAGCACAAACGAATACTATGGCTACACCTTC. This codes for CASTNEYYGYTF.

The V call is TRBV5-4, the J call TRBJ2-2, with 9 positions matching TRBD1. Germline CDR1 SGHNT, CDR2 YYREEE (reference sequence). This CDR3 region has 16 residues. J gave up 4 bases and V 3 bases, and 7 bases lay outside the gene matches. The CDR3 reads CASSSGTGSRTGELFF. For the CDR3, the DNA is TGTGCCAGCAGCTCCGGGACAGGGTCGCGCACCGGGGAGCTGTTTTTT.

This clone was observed once. The chain joins TRBV30 to TRBJ2-6; unclear D gene. V was pared by 3 bases and J by 1 base, with 19 bases between. Germline CDR1 and CDR2: GTSNPN and SVGIG (reference sequence). CDR3 length: 18 amino acids. The CDR3 region is CAWSNTLGKESGANVLTF. The CDR3 nucleotides are TGTGCCTGGAGCAACACGTTGGGTAAAGAGTCTGGGGCCAACGTCCTGACTTTC.